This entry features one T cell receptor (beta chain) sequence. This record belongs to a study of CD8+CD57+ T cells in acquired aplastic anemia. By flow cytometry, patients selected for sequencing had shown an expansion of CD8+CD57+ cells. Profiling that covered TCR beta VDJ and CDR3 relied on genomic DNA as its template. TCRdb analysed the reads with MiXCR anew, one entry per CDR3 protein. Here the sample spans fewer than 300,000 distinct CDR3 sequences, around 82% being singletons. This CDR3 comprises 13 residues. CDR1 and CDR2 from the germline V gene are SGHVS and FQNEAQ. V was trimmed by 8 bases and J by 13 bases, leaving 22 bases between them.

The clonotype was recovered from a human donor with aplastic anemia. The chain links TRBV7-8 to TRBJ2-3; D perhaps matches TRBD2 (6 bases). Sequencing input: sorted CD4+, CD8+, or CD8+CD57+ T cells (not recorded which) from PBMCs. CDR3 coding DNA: TGTGCCAGCGGGTACGCGGGAACAGATACTAAGTATTTT. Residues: CASGYAGTDTKYF.